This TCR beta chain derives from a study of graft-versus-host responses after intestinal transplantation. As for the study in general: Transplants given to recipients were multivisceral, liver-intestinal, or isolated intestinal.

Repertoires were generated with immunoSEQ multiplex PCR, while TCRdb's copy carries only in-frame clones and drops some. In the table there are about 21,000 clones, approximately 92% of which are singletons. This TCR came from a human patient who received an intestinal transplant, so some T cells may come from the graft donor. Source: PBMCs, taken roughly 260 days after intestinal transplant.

The CDR3 reads CASSEGDRGSYEQYF. For the CDR3, the DNA is TGTGCCAGCAGTGAAGGGGACAGGGGCTCCTACGAGCAGTACTTC. The gene calls are TRBV25-1 and TRBJ2-7; 10 bases match TRBD1. This CDR3 is 15 amino acids long. Germline loops: CDR1 MGHDK, CDR2 SYGVNS. The V gene end was trimmed by 2 bases and the J gene end by 0 bases; junction bases not matched to a gene: 1.